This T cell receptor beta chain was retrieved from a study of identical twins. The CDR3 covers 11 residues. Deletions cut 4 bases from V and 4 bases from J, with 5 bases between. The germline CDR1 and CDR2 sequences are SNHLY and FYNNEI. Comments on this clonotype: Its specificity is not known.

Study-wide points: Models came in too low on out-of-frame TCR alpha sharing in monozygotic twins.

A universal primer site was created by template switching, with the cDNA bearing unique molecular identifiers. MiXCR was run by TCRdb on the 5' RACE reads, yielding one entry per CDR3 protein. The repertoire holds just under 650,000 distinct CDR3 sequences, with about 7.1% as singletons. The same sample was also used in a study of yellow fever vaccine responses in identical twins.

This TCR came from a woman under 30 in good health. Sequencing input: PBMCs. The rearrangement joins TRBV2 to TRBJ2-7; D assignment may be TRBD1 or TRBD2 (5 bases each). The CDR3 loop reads CASSGGYEQYV. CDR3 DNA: TGTGCCAGCAGTGGGGGGTACGAGCAGTACGTC.